The clone carrying this T cell receptor (beta chain) was recorded only once. The data were produced by immunoSEQ multiplex PCR, yet TCRdb's version contains in-frame clones alone and is incomplete. The sample contains about 15,000 clones, 55% to 80% of which appear only once. This sample is part of a study of cytotoxic CD8 clonotypes in ibrutinib-treated CLL. The specimen was PBMCs, collected before ibrutinib treatment. This sequence originates from a human donor with chronic lymphocytic leukemia.

CDR3 sequence: CASSLYRGGTSEKLFF. CDR3 in DNA: TGTGCCAGCAGCCTATATCGAGGTGGGACATCAGAAAAACTGTTTTTT. This chain connects TRBV7-9 to TRBJ1-4; possibly TRBD1 for D (6 bases). This CDR3 is 16 amino acids long. Germline values: CDR1 SEHNR, CDR2 FQNEAQ (reference sequence). V lost 5 bases, J lost 8 bases, and 21 bases lay in between. Full variable domain (missing parts from reference TRBV7-9 and TRBJ1-4): DTGVSQNPRHKITKRGQNVTFRCDPISEHNRLYWYRQTLGQGPEFLTYFQNEAQLEKSRLLSDRFSAERPKGSFSTLEIQRTEQGDSAMYLCASSLYRGGTSEKLFFGSGTQLSVL.